These T cell receptor beta chains were read from a single sample in a study of a mutant IDH1 vaccine in newly diagnosed glioma. Their antigens remain unidentified. The table came from immunoSEQ multiplex PCR; TCRdb's copy has only in-frame clones and leaves some out. The sample includes about 94,000 clones, around 92% of them seen just once. Sequenced material: PBMCs, taken from a glioma patient whose treatment included an IDH1 peptide vaccine. These receptors all come from a woman aged 50 to 60 with glioma. Each CDR3 is given with its conserved first and last residue. D genes are given only for firm matches. Only some rows state a clone size, as once, few, many or a class for expanded clones.

clone size,V gene,J gene,D gene,CDR3 protein,CDR3 DNA
NA,TRBV4-1,TRBJ1-2,NA,CASSQLRGAYGYTF,TGCGCCAGCAGCCAGCTGCGGGGAGCTTATGGCTACACCTTC
NA,TRBV2,TRBJ2-5,TRBD2,CASSDSGGQETQYF,TGTGCCAGCAGCGACTCCGGGGGGCAAGAGACCCAGTACTTC
NA,TRBV7-9,TRBJ2-3,NA,CASSLAGGAGPDTQYF,TGTGCCAGCAGCTTAGCGGGCGGGGCGGGCCCAGATACGCAGTATTTT
NA,TRBV7-8,TRBJ2-3,TRBD1,CASSLVKDRGTDTQYF,TGTGCCAGCAGCTTAGTTAAGGACAGGGGAACAGATACGCAGTATTTT
NA,TRBV7-9,TRBJ1-6,NA,CASSLFGNSPLHF,TGTGCCAGCAGCTTGTTTGGGAATTCACCCCTCCACTTT
NA,TRBV11-2,TRBJ2-7,NA,CASSPGGAVHEQYF,TGTGCCAGCAGCCCCGGGGGCGCGGTTCACGAGCAGTACTTC
NA,TRBV7-2,TRBJ2-2,NA,CASSHQANTGELFF,TGTGCCAGCAGCCACCAGGCTAACACCGGGGAGCTGTTTTTT
NA,TRBV11-2,TRBJ2-3,NA,CASRSGPYTDTQYF,TGTGCCAGCAGGTCAGGACCCTACACAGATACGCAGTATTTT
NA,TRBV27,TRBJ1-2,NA,CASGKLGGKNYGYTF,TGTGCCAGCGGAAAATTAGGGGGGAAAAACTATGGCTACACCTTC
NA,TRBV6-6,TRBJ2-7,NA,CASSRDGAYEQYF,TGTGCCAGCAGTCGGGACGGAGCCTACGAGCAGTACTTC
few,TRBV29-1,TRBJ1-1,NA,CSVEVEGGNTEAFF,TGCAGCGTTGAAGTCGAGGGCGGGAACACTGAAGCTTTCTTT
NA,TRBV9,TRBJ1-3,NA,CASSVDSSGNTIYF,TGTGCCAGCAGCGTTGACAGCTCTGGAAACACCATATATTTT
NA,TRBV18,TRBJ2-1,NA,CASSPTVTNSYNEQFF,TGTGCCAGCTCACCGACAGTGACCAACTCCTACAATGAGCAGTTCTTC
NA,TRBV6-5,TRBJ1-2,TRBD1,CASSYSSGGGYGYTF,TGTGCCAGCAGTTACTCGTCAGGGGGCGGCTATGGCTACACCTTC
NA,TRBV10-1,TRBJ2-7,NA,CASSETSSYEQYF,TGCGCCAGCAGTGAGACGAGCAGTTACGAGCAGTACTTC
NA,TRBV7-2,TRBJ2-7,NA,CASSKGSGGRNEQYF,TGTGCCAGCAGCAAGGGTAGCGGAGGACGGAACGAGCAGTACTTC